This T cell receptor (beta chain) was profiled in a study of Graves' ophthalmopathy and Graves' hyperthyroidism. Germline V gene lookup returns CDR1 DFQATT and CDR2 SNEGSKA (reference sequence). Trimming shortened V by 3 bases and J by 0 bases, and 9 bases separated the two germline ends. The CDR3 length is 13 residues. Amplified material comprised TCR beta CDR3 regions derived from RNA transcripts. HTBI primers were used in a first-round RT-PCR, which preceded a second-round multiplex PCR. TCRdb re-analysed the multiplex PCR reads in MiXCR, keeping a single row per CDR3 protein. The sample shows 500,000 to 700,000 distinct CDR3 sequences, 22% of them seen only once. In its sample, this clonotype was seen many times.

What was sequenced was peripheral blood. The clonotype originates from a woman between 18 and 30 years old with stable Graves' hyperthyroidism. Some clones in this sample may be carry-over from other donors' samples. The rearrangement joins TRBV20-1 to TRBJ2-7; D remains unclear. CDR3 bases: TGCAGTGCTAGTCCCAGCAGCTCCTACGAGCAGTACTTC. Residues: CSASPSSSYEQYF.